This TCR beta chain stems from a study of blood T cells in healthy people across ages. For this clonotype: As yet, its antigen is unknown.

Points from the study as a whole: Possibly, changes in expanded clonotypes were confounded because donor CMV status was unknown. Observed TCR beta diversity per million T cells went down as age went up. This fall followed a roughly linear course with age. Investigators viewed diversity estimates from one million T cells as underestimates, the study reported.

Sample-barcoded 5' priming and a J-beta primer mix drove a second PCR of about 6 to 12 cycles. MiXCR, run by TCRdb on the 5' RACE reads, gives a single entry per CDR3 protein. This table holds approximately 800,000 distinct CDR3 sequences, around 45% found once. The receptor comes from a man older than 75 in good health. Sequencing used blood.

The CDR3 DNA follows: TGTGCCAGCATCCTAGACAGGGGTGGGTACGAGCAGTACTTC. It encodes CASILDRGGYEQYF. The V call is TRBV6-1, the J call TRBJ2-7; TRBD1 aligns across 8 bases. CDR3 length equals 14 residues. CDR1 and CDR2 (germline): MNHNS, SASEGT. With V trimmed by 7 bases and J by 4 bases, 9 bases remained unmatched.